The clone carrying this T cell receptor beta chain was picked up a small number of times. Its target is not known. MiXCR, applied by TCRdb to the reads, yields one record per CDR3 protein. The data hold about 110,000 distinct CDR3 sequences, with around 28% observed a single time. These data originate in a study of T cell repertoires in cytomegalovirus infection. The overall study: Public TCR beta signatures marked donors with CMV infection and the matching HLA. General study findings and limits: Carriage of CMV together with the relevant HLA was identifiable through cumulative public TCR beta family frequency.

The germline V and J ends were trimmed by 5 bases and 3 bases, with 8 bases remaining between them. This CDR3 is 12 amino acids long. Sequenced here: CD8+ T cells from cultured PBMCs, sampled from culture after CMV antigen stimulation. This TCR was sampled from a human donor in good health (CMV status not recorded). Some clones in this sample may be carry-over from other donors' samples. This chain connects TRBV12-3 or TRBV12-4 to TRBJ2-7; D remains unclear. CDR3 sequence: CASSAALYEQYF. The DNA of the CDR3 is TGTGCCAGCAGTGCGGCCCTCTACGAGCAGTACTTC.